This T cell receptor (beta chain) derives from a study of blood T cell repertoires in COVID-19. About the research overall: T cells, B-cell-depleted T cells, or PBMCs provided the cDNA or gDNA that served as material.

Generated by immunoSEQ multiplex PCR, the TCRdb table keeps only in-frame clones and is missing some. The data contain about 160,000 clones, around four fifths of them singletons. The source of this sequence is a woman of 80 years or more with acute or convalescent COVID-19. Input material: peripheral blood.

CDR3 nucleotide sequence: TGTGCCACCTTATCGACTAGCGAGGAAAACGAGCAGTACTTC. Its protein is CATLSTSEENEQYF. J is TRBJ2-7 and V is TRBV6-6; 8 nucleotides align to TRBD2. Germline CDR1 is MNHNY and CDR2 is SVGAGI (reference sequence). J was trimmed by 5 bases and V by 10 bases; bases with no gene match: 13. The CDR3 extends over 14 amino acids.